This is a list of T cell receptor beta chains from one sample in a study of glioma-infiltrating T cells. TCRdb processed the multiplex PCR reads anew with MiXCR; each CDR3 protein has one entry. Counted here are roughly 120,000 distinct CDR3 sequences, 25% to 30% occurring once; the ten biggest clones make up 30% to 35%. Sequences were obtained from glioma tissue, nonneoplastic brain tissue, or PBMCs (not recorded which). All receptors come from a human donor with low-grade glioma or glioblastoma, undergoing nonglioma brain surgery, or in good health (not recorded which). The CDR3 runs from the conserved cysteine through the conserved F or W. The D gene is left open where the match is weak. Part of the rows lack a size; the others show once, few, many or a class for expanded clones.

>TRBJ2-1|NA|TRBV19|TRBD2
TGTGCCAGTAGTATAGAGGCGGGAGTATTCTACAATAAGCAGTTCTTT
CASSIEAGVFYNKQFF
>TRBJ2-7|many|TRBV6-1|NA
TGTGCCAGCAACGCGGGAACCTACGAGCAGTACTTC
CASNAGTYEQYF
>TRBJ2-5|many|TRBV27|NA
TGTGCCAGCAGTTCCTACAGGGAAGAGGGGACCCAGTACTTC
CASSSYREEGTQYF
>TRBJ1-2|few|TRBV12-5|NA
TGTGCTAGTGGTTTGTTAGGGTCCCATGGCTACACCTTC
CASGLLGSHGYTF
>TRBJ1-2|many|TRBV6-1|TRBD1
TGTGCCAGCAGTTGGACAGGGCGCGCCTATTATGGCTACACCTTC
CASSWTGRAYYGYTF
>TRBJ2-3|few|TRBV4-3|TRBD1
TGCGCCAGCAGCGAAGACAGGGATAATTCAGATACGCAGTATTTT
CASSEDRDNSDTQYF
>TRBJ2-7|NA|TRBV10-3|NA
TGTGCCATCAAGCCAGGGTCTTCCCACGAGCAGTACTTC
CAIKPGSSHEQYF
>TRBJ1-1|many|TRBV11-2|NA
TGTGCCAGCAGCTTAAGGTCGGACACTGAAGCTTTCTTT
CASSLRSDTEAFF
>TRBJ2-4|many|TRBV7-2|NA
TGTGCCAGCAGCTTATCGAGTTCCGACATTCAGTACTTC
CASSLSSSDIQYF
>TRBJ1-1|many|TRBV19|NA
TGTGCCAGTAGTTTCAGAAGAAGGAACACTGAAGCTTTCTTT
CASSFRRRNTEAFF
>TRBJ1-1|many|TRBV7-8|NA
TGTGCCAGCACCCACACGAACCTGAACACTGAAGCTTTCTTT
CASTHTNLNTEAFF
>TRBJ2-7|many|TRBV6-2/TRBV6-3|NA
TGTGCCAGCCTCAAGGACTCGGGCAGGACCTACGAGCAGTACTTC
CASLKDSGRTYEQYF
>TRBJ2-1|many|TRBV29-1|NA
TGCAGCGTTAGGAATGGCAACTCGCAGTTCTTC
CSVRNGNSQFF
>TRBJ2-5|many|TRBV4-2|NA
TGTGCCAGCAGCAGGGGAGTCCAAGAGACCCAGTACTTC
CASSRGVQETQYF
>TRBJ2-3|many|TRBV3-1|NA
TGTGCCAGCAGACCGACTAGCACAGATACGCAGTATTTT
CASRPTSTDTQYF
>TRBJ1-2|many|TRBV7-2|TRBD1
TGTGCCAGCAGCTTAGTACAGGGGAACTATGGCTACACCTTC
CASSLVQGNYGYTF
>TRBJ2-3|NA|TRBV20-1|NA
TGCAGTACGGCCTTGTATACGCAGTATTTT
CSTALYTQYF
>TRBJ2-4|many|TRBV6-1|NA
TGTGCCAGCAGTCCAAGACCGGACATTCAGTACTTC
CASSPRPDIQYF
>TRBJ2-3|many|TRBV9|NA
TGTGCCAGCAGCGTAGAGCGGGGCACAGATACGCAGTATTTT
CASSVERGTDTQYF
>TRBJ2-4|NA|TRBV29-1|NA
TGCAGCGTTGCGGGAGACTACGGTCCCATTCAGTACTTC
CSVAGDYGPIQYF